This T cell receptor (beta chain) is drawn from a study of blood T cells in healthy people across ages. Turning to the study itself: Template switching caught about one barcoded beta molecule for each two T cells.

The germline gives CDR1 SGHTA, CDR2 FQGNSA. V lost 1 base to trimming and J lost 5 bases, with 14 bases between them. CDR3 length: 15 amino acids. Then a second PCR, running roughly 7 to 11 cycles, was carried out with a sample-barcoded 5' primer and a J-beta primer mix. MiXCR was run by TCRdb on the 5' RACE reads, yielding one entry per CDR3 protein. The repertoire holds roughly 1,300,000 distinct CDR3 sequences, approximately 59% seen once, with under 8.5% in the top ten. In this sample, this clonotype turned up a few times. As yet, its antigen is unknown. Study-level points and caveats: Per-million-T-cell TCR beta diversity fell roughly linearly with age.

This clonotype was obtained from a man between 18 and 35 years old in good health. Sequenced input: blood. This rearrangement joins TRBV7-2 to TRBJ1-2, with no clear D. Here the CDR3 DNA reads TGTGCCAGCAGCTTAGTAAGAGGCCCTTCATATGGCTACACCTTC. This encodes CASSLVRGPSYGYTF.